The entry below gives a single TCR beta chain sequence along with its context. The antigen is not known. In TCRdb, the 5' RACE reads were re-called with MiXCR into one record per CDR3 protein. Seen here are around 300,000 distinct CDR3 sequences, roughly 19% observed once, and the top ten hold under 25%. This sample is drawn from a study of T-cell memory formation after mild COVID-19. Regarding the study as a whole: A second wave expanding day 15 to 37 was CD4+-biased; contracting clones were balanced.

Deletions cut 0 bases from V and 4 bases from J, with 10 bases between. There are 15 residues in the CDR3. Germline V gene data show CDR1 as LGHDT and CDR2 as YNNKEL (reference sequence). Material: PBMCs or a T cell subset sorted from them (not recorded which). The clonotype was recovered from a man aged 18 to 35 who had mild COVID-19 (a few samples of this study predate the infection). Cell type and time point are not known. The J gene is TRBJ1-5, the V gene TRBV3-1; D gene uncertain. CDR3 in amino acids: CASSQDGNVNQPQHF. The DNA for the CDR3 is TGTGCCAGCAGCCAAGACGGTAATGTTAATCAGCCCCAGCATTTT.